Below are 16 T cell receptor beta chains sequenced from a single sample in a study of graft-versus-host responses after intestinal transplantation. Assay used: immunoSEQ multiplex PCR; TCRdb lists only in-frame clones, some missing. The data contain 85,000 to 95,000 clones, 93% of them singletons. What these receptors recognize is not known. This specimen was unstimulated CD8+ T cells sorted from spleen or lymph node cells, taken before intestinal transplant. The receptors derive from a human donor who received an intestinal transplant.

The chain uses TRBV9 and TRBJ1-1; D gene unclear. With 2 bases removed from V and 1 base from J, the gap between germline ends came to 6 bases. CDR1 SGDLS and CDR2 YYNGEE come from the germline V gene. CDR3 length: 13 residues. In DNA, the CDR3 is TGTGCCAGCAGCGTCATGGCGAACACTGAAGCTTTCTTT. This sequence encodes CASSVMANTEAFF.

This sequence joins TRBV30 and TRBJ2-2; 12 bases line up with TRBD1. The CDR3 length is 16 residues. The V gene's germline CDR1 is GTSNPN and CDR2 SVGIG (reference sequence). With 1 base clipped from V and 6 bases from J, the junction kept 6 bases outside the gene matches. CDR3 coding DNA: TGTGCCTGGAGTGGAACCGGGACAGGGGGCCCCGGGGAGCTGTTTTTT. Translating it yields CAWSGTGTGGPGELFF.

The chain employs TRBV18 and TRBJ2-7; 11 bases are shared with TRBD2. This CDR3 is built from 16 residues. V lost 3 bases, J lost 6 bases, and 10 bases stayed unmatched. From germline, CDR1 is KGHSH and CDR2 LQKENI. CDR3 region: CASSPFLAGGDSEQYF. CDR3 coding DNA: TGTGCCAGCTCACCTTTTCTAGCGGGGGGCGATTCCGAGCAGTACTTC.

The rearrangement joins TRBV7-6 to TRBJ2-2; D unresolved. The CDR3 extends over 17 amino acids. Germline lookup yields CDR1 SGHVS and CDR2 FNYEAQ. The V gene lost 0 bases and the J gene lost 3 bases, with 14 bases spanning the gap. CDR3 nucleotide sequence: TGTGCCAGCAGCTTAGCGCGATCTCAATCCGACACCGGGGAGCTGTTTTTT. Its protein product is CASSLARSQSDTGELFF.

The chain recombines TRBV29-1 with TRBJ1-1, with TRBD1 as a possible D gene (6 bases). Trimming cost V 5 bases and J 5 bases, with 21 bases left between them. CDR1 is SQVTM and CDR2 is ANQGSEA in the germline V gene. The CDR3 length is 15 residues. The CDR3 nucleotides read TGCAGCGTTCCAGACCCCGACCGGGGGGCGACTGAAGCTTTCTTT. The encoded protein is CSVPDPDRGATEAFF.

As concerns this clone: Other nucleotide sequences from this sample produce the same CDR3. V gene TRBV27 combines with J gene TRBJ1-2; D possibly corresponds to TRBD1 (6 bases). Trimming took 6 bases from V and 2 from J, leaving 10 bases between them. The CDR3 is made up of 13 amino acids. Germline loops: CDR1 MNHEY, CDR2 SMNVEV (reference sequence). The CDR3: CASSRTGNYGYTF. In DNA form, the CDR3 reads TGTGCCAGCAGCCGCACAGGGAACTATGGCTACACCTTC.

The rearrangement joins TRBV19 to TRBJ1-1, with D maybe TRBD1 (5 bases). Germline CDR1 LNHDA, CDR2 SQIVND (reference sequence). Trimming shortened V by 3 bases and J by 0 bases, and 14 bases separated the two germline ends. The CDR3 has 16 amino acids. The CDR3 sequence is CASSIWGRGMNTEAFF. For the CDR3, the DNA is TGTGCCAGTAGTATCTGGGGGAGGGGCATGAACACTGAAGCTTTCTTT.

V gene TRBV11-3 combines with J gene TRBJ2-7, with D maybe TRBD1 (5 bases). This CDR3 has 14 amino acids. V shed 6 bases and J shed 0 bases, with 12 bases lying between them. Germline lookup yields CDR1 SGHNT and CDR2 YENEEA. Here the CDR3 reads CASRTDSPSYEQYF. CDR3 bases: TGTGCCAGCAGGACCGACAGTCCCTCCTACGAGCAGTACTTC.

V and J are TRBV7-9 and TRBJ2-1; D is ambiguous. The CDR3 is 14 residues long. V gave up 5 bases and J gave up 0 bases, with 8 bases separating them. Germline V gene lookup returns CDR1 SEHNR and CDR2 FQNEAQ (reference sequence). The CDR3 loop is CASSHSSSYNEQFF. Written as DNA, the CDR3 is TGTGCCAGCAGCCACAGTAGCTCCTACAATGAGCAGTTCTTC.

As to this clone: Other DNA sequences within the sample encode an identical CDR3. The chain links TRBV29-1 to TRBJ1-2; D not resolved. Per the germline V gene, CDR1 is SQVTM and CDR2 is ANQGSEA. V was pared by 3 bases and J by 4 bases, with 6 bases between. CDR3 length equals 11 residues. CDR3 in DNA: TGCAGCGTTGAGGCAAGCTATGGCTACACCTTC. Translated, it gives CSVEASYGYTF.

The genes are TRBV4-3 and TRBJ2-1, with TRBD2 matching over 7 bases. J was trimmed by 0 bases and V by 1 base; bases with no gene match: 6. The CDR3 sequence is 17 residues long. CDR1 is LGHNA and CDR2 is YSLEER in the germline V gene. In nucleotides, the CDR3 is TGCGCCAGCAGCCAAGCACCAGCGGGAAGCTCCTACAATGAGCAGTTCTTC. Protein sequence: CASSQAPAGSSYNEQFF.

This clone was seen a few times. The chain joins TRBV2 to TRBJ1-5, with D tentatively TRBD1 (5 bases). The CDR3 contains 17 residues. Germline CDR1 reads SNHLY; CDR2 reads FYNNEI. Trimming removed 0 bases at V and 4 bases at J, with 16 bases between. CDR3 loop: CASSEAKVRGGNQPQHF. Written as DNA, the CDR3 is TGTGCCAGCAGTGAAGCAAAGGTTAGGGGAGGGAATCAGCCCCAGCATTTT. Using reference TRBV2 and TRBJ1-5 for the parts outside the CDR3, the full variable domain is EPEVTQTPSHQVTQMGQEVILRCVPISNHLYFYWYRQILGQKVEFLVSFYNNEISEKSEIFDDQFSVERPDGSNFTLKIRSTKLEDSAMYFCASSEAKVRGGNQPQHFGDGTRLSIL.

This clone came up once. The chain uses TRBV30 and TRBJ2-3, with D unresolved. This CDR3 has 14 amino acids. Trimming took off 0 bases at V and 2 bases at J, with 9 bases between the two ends. CDR1 and CDR2 (germline): GTSNPN, SVGIG (reference sequence). Written as DNA, the CDR3 is TGTGCCTGGAGTGTGGGCTCTATCACAGATACGCAGTATTTT. Its protein product is CAWSVGSITDTQYF.

The rearrangement links TRBV7-9 to TRBJ1-1, with TRBD1 identical over 9 bases. V dropped 4 bases and J dropped 5; count of bases not matched to a gene: 5. CDR1 is SEHNR and CDR2 is FQNEAQ in the germline V gene (reference sequence). This CDR3 contains 14 residues. CDR3 sequence reads: CASSSDRGGTEAFF. CDR3 coding DNA: TGTGCCAGCAGCTCAGACAGGGGGGGAACTGAAGCTTTCTTT.

The chain combines TRBV5-6 with TRBJ1-1; 7 positions agree with TRBD1. The CDR3 loop spans 15 amino acids. Germline loops: CDR1 SGHDT, CDR2 YYEEEE. J lost 5 bases, V lost 4 bases, and 11 bases had no gene match. CDR3 DNA sequence: TGTGCCAGCAGCCCCGAGGGGGCAGGTTATACTGAAGCTTTCTTT. Its protein product is CASSPEGAGYTEAFF. Combining the CDR3 with reference TRBV5-6 and TRBJ1-1 gives the whole variable domain DAGVTQSPTHLIKTRGQQVTLRCSPKSGHDTVSWYQQALGQGPQFIFQYYEEEERQRGNFPDRFSGHQFPNYSSELNVNALLLGDSALYLCASSPEGAGYTEAFFGQGTRLTVV.

The genes are TRBV28 and TRBJ2-5, with TRBD1 identical over 10 bases. The CDR3 sequence is 14 residues long. The germline V gene has CDR1 MDHEN and CDR2 SYDVKM. V gave up 4 bases and J gave up 4 bases; unmatched junction bases: 3. CDR3 loop: CASSWTGGLETQYF. Here the CDR3 DNA reads TGTGCCAGCAGTTGGACAGGGGGTCTAGAGACCCAGTACTTC.